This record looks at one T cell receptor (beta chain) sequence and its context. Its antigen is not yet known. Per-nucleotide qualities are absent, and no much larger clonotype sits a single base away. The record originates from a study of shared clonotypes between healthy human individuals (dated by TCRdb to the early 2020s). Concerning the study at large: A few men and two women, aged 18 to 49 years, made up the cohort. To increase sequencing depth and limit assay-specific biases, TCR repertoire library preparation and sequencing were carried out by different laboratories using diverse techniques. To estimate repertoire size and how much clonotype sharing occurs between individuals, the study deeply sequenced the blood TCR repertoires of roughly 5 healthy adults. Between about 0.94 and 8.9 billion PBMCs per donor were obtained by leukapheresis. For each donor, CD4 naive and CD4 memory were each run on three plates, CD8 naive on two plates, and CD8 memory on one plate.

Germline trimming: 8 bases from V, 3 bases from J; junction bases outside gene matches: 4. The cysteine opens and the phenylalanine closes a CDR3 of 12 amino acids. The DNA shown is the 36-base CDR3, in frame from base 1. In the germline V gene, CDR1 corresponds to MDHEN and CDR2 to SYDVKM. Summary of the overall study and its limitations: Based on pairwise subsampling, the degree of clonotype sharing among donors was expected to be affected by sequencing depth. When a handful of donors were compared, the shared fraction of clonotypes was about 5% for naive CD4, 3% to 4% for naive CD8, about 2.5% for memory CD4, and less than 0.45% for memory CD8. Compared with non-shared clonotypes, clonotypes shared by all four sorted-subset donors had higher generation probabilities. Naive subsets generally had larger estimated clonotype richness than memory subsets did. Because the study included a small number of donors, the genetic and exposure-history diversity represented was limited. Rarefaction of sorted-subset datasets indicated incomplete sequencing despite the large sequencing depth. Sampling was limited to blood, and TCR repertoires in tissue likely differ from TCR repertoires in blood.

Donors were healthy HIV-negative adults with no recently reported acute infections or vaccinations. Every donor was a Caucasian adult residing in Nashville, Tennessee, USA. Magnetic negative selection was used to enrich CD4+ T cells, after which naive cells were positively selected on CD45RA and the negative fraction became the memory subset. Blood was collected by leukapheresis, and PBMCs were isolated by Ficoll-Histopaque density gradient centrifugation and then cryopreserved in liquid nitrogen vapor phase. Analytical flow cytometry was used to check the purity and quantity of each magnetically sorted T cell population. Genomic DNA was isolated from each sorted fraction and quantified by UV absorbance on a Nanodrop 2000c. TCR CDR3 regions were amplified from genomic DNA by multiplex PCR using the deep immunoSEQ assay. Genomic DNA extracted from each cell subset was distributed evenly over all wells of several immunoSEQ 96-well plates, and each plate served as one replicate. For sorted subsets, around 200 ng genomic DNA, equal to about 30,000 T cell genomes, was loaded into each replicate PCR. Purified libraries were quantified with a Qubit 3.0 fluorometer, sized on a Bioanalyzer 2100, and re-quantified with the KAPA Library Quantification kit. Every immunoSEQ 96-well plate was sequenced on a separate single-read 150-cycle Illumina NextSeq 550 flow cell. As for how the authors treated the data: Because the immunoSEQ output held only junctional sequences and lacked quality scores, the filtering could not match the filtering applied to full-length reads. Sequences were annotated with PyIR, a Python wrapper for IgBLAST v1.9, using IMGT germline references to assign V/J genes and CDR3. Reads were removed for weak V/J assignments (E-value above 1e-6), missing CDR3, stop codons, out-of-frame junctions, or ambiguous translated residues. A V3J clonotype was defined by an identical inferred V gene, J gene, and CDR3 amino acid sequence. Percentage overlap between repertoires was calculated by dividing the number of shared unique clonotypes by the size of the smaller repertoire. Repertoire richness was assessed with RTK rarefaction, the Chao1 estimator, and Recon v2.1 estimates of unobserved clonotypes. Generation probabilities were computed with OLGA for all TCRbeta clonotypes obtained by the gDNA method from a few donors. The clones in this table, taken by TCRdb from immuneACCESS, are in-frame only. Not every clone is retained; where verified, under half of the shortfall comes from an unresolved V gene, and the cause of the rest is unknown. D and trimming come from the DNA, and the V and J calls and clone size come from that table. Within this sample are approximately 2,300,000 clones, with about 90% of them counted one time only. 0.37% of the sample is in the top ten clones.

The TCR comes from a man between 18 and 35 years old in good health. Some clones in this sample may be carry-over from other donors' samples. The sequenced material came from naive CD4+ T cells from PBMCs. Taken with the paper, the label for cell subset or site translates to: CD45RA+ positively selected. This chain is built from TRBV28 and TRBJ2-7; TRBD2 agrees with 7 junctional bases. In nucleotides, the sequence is TGTGCCAGCCGCGGGAGTATCTACGAGCAGTACTTC. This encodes CASRGSIYEQYF.